The 8 T cell receptor beta chains below were found in one sample sequenced in a study of vaccination and CD4 T cells after COVID-19 (dated by TCRdb to between 2022 and 2023). No antigen is known for these receptors. The treatment or condition label, read with the paper, signifies: roughly ten-day PBMC culture with coronavirus spike peptide pools or control peptides (ViraFEST assay). Libraries were constructed by PCR. This sample was sequenced with an Illumina iSeq 100. TCR sequencing of DNA from cultured CD4+ T cells used the Oncomine TCR Beta short-read assay at the Johns Hopkins FTIC core. TCRdb cleaned the public reads at Q25 with fastp, built clones with MiXCR and kept in-frame beta chains. Each record represents a unique CDR3 protein, reported with the most common genes and DNA among its rows. Within this sample are about 15,000 distinct CDR3 sequences, with approximately 60% of them counted one time only. Of the sample, about 14% is held by the ten largest clones.

Sequencing input: CD4+ T cells from blood, cultured in vitro. These receptors all stem from a human donor who had recovered from COVID-19.

The gene calls are TRBV6-1 and TRBJ1-2; a possible D gene is TRBD1 (5 bases). Trimming pared 6 bases from V and 3 bases from J, leaving 11 bases between. CDR1 is MNHNS and CDR2 is SASEGT in the germline V gene. This CDR3 is built from 13 residues. The CDR3 DNA sequence: TGTGCCAGCAGACCGACAGTTGACTATGGCTACACCTTC. This gives the protein CASRPTVDYGYTF.

This chain links TRBV20-1 with TRBJ2-7, with D perhaps matching TRBD1 (5 bases). The V end was cut by 3 bases, the J end by 7 bases, with 16 bases between. Germline CDR1 DFQATT, CDR2 SNEGSKA (reference sequence). The CDR3 contains 13 residues. CDR3 region: CSARVDTMGEQYF. CDR3 bases: TGCAGTGCTAGGGTGGACACGATGGGGGAGCAGTACTTC.

The table lists this clonotype with a few counts. The V and J genes are TRBV20-1 and TRBJ2-7; tentative D call: TRBD1 (6 bases). V dropped 4 bases and J dropped 7 bases, with 20 bases sitting between them. Germline V gene lookup returns CDR1 DFQATT and CDR2 SNEGSKA (reference sequence). The CDR3 contains 14 residues. The CDR3 bases are TGCAGTGCTACCGCCAGCGGACAGCGGACGGAGCAGTACTTC. Its protein is CSATASGQRTEQYF.

This clonotype ranks as medium-sized. The chain couples TRBV20-1 to TRBJ1-5; 9 bases align to TRBD1. The CDR3 spans 12 residues. Trimming removed 7 bases from V and 5 bases from J; junction bases left unmatched: 3. CDR1 DFQATT and CDR2 SNEGSKA come from the germline V gene (reference sequence). CDR3 in amino acids: CSVTGGDQPQHF. The CDR3 bases are TGCAGTGTGACAGGGGGAGATCAGCCCCAGCATTTT.

The chain links TRBV19 to TRBJ2-3; D is perhaps TRBD1 (6 bases). The V and J ends lost 10 bases and 8 bases respectively, with 16 bases between them. The CDR3 extends over 12 amino acids. The germline V gene encodes CDR1 LNHDA and CDR2 SQIVND (reference sequence). The CDR3 loop is CATGQSVSTQYF. The CDR3 bases are TGTGCCACCGGACAGAGTGTGTCTACGCAGTATTTT.

This clonotype is a singleton in its sample. This rearrangement joins TRBV27 to TRBJ1-5; 7 bases agree with TRBD1. V lost 5 bases and J lost 6; bases outside the gene matches: 10. From germline, CDR1 is MNHEY and CDR2 SMNVEV (reference sequence). This CDR3 comprises 15 residues. This CDR3 reads CASSLQGRNGQPQHF. CDR3 in DNA: TGTGCCAGCAGTCTACAGGGGAGGAACGGTCAGCCCCAGCATTTT.

The chain couples TRBV27 to TRBJ2-1; 9 nucleotides agree with TRBD2. This CDR3 spans 15 amino acids. Germline V gene data show CDR1 as MNHEY and CDR2 as SMNVEV (reference sequence). V gave up 6 bases and J gave up 3 bases; unmatched junction bases: 6. The CDR3 DNA sequence: TGTGCCAGCAGGAAAAGCGGGAGGAACTACAATGAGCAGTTCTTC. Amino acid sequence: CASRKSGRNYNEQFF.

The rearrangement links TRBV6-1 to TRBJ2-5; TRBD2 is a possible D gene (5 bases). The CDR3 is made up of 15 amino acids. V was cut by 6 bases and J by 0 bases, with 14 bases left in between. Per germline, CDR1 MNHNS and CDR2 SASEGT. This chain's CDR3 is CASSRGTDYQETQYF. For the CDR3, the DNA is TGTGCCAGCAGCCGGGGAACGGACTACCAAGAGACCCAGTACTTC.